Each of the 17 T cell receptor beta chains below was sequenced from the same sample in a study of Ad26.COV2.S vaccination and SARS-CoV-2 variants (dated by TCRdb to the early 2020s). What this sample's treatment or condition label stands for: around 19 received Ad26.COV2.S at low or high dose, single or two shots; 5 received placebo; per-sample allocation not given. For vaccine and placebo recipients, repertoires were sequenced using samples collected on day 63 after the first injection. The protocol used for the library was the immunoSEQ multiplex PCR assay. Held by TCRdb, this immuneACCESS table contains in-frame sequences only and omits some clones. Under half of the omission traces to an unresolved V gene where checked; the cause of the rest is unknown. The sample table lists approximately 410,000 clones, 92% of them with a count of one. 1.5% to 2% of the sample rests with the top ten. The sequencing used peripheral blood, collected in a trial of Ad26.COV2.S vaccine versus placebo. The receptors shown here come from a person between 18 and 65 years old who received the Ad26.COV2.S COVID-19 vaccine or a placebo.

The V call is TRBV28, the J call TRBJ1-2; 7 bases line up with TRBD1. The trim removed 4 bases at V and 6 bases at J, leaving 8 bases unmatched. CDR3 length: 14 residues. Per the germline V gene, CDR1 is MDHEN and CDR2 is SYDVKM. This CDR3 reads CASSYVQGVDGYTF. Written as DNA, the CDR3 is TGTGCCAGCAGTTATGTGCAGGGGGTCGATGGCTACACCTTC.

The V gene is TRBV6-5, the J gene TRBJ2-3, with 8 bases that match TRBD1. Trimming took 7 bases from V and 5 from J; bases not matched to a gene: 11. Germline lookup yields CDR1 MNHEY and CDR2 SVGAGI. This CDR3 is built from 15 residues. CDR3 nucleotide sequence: TGTGCCAGCACCGCCCAGACAGGGGCTGGAGATACGCAGTATTTT. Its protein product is CASTAQTGAGDTQYF.

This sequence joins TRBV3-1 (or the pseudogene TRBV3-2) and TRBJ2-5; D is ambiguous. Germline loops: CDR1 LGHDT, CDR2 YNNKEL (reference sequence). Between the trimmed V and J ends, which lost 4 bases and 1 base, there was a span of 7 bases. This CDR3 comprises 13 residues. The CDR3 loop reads CASSRPPQETQYF. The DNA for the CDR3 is TGTGCCAGCAGCCGTCCCCCCCAAGAGACCCAGTACTTC.

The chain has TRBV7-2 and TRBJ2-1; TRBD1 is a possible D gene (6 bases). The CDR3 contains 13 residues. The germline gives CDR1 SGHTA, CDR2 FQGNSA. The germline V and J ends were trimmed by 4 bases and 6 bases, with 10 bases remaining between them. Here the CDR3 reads CASSSRQVNEQFF. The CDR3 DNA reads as TGTGCCAGCAGCTCCCGACAGGTCAATGAGCAGTTCTTC.

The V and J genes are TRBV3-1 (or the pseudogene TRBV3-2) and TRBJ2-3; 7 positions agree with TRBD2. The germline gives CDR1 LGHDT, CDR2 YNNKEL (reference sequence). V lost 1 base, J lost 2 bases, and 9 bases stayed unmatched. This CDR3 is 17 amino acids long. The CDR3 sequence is CASSQVTSLPFTDTQYF. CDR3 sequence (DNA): TGTGCCAGCAGCCAAGTGACTAGCCTACCTTTCACAGATACGCAGTATTTT.

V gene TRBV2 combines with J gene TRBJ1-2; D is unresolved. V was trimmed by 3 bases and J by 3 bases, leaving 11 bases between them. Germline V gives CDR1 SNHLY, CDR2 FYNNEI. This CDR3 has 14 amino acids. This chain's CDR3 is CASSDGWADYGYTF. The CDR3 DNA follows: TGTGCCAGCAGTGATGGTTGGGCCGACTATGGCTACACCTTC.

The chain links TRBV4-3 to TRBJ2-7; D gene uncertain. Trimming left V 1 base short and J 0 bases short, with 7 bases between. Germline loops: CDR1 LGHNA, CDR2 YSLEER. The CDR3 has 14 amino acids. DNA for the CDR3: TGCGCCAGCAGCCAAGCGTTGGTCTCCTACGAGCAGTACTTC. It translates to CASSQALVSYEQYF.

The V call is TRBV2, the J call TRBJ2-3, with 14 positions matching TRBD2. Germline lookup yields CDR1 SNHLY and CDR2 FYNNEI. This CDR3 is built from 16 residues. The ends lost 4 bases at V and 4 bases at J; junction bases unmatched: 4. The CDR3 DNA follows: TGTGCCAGCAGTGGGACTAGCGGGGGGAGGGCAGATACGCAGTATTTT. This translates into CASSGTSGGRADTQYF.

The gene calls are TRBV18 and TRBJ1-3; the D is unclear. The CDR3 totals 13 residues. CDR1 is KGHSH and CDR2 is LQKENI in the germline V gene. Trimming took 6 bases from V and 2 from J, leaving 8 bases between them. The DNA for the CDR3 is TGTGCCAGCTCTCGCGACGCTGGAAACACCATATATTTT. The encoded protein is CASSRDAGNTIYF.

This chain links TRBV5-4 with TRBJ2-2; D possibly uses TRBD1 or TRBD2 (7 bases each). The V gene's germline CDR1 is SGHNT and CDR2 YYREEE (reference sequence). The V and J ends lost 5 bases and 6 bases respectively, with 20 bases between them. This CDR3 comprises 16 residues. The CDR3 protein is CASSPRAGGGSGELFF. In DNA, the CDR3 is TGTGCCAGCAGTCCCAGGGCAGGGGGAGGGTCCGGGGAGCTGTTTTTT.

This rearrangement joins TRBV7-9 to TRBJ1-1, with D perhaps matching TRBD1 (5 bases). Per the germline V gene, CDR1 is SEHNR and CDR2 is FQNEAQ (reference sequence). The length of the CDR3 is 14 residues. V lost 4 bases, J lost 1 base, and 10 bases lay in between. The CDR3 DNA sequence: TGTGCCAGCAGCTCGGGACCTGCGAACACTGAAGCTTTCTTT. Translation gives CASSSGPANTEAFF.

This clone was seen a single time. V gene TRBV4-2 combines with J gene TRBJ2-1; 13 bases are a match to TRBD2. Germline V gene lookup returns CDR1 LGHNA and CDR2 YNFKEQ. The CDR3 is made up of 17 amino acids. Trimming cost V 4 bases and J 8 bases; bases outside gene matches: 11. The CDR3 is CASSRGTSGVVLDEQFF. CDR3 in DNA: TGTGCCAGCAGCCGCGGGACTAGCGGGGTAGTTTTAGATGAGCAGTTCTTC.

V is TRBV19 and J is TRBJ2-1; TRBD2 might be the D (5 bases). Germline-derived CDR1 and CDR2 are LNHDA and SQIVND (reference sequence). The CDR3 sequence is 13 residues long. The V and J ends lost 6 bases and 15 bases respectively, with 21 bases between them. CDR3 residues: CASRPGGLEVVFF. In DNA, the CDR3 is TGTGCCAGTAGACCGGGCGGGCTGGAAGTAGTGTTCTTC.

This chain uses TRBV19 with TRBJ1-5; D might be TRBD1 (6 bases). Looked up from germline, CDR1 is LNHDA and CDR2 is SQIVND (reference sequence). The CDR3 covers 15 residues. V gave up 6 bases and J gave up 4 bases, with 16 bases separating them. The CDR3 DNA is TGTGCCAGTAGCAACGGACAGAGAGCTAATCAGCCCCAGCATTTT. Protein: CASSNGQRANQPQHF.

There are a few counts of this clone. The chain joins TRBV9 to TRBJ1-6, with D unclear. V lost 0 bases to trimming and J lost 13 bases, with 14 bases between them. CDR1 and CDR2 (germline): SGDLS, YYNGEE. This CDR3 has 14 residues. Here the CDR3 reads CASSVVGAGGPLHF. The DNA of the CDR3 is TGTGCCAGCAGCGTAGTTGGCGCTGGCGGGCCCCTCCACTTT.

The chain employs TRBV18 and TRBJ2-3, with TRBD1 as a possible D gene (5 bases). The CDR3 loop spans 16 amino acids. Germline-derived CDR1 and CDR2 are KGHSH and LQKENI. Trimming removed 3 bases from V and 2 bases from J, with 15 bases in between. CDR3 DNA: TGTGCCAGCTCACCTCCCTACGAAGGGGACACAGATACGCAGTATTTT. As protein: CASSPPYEGDTDTQYF.

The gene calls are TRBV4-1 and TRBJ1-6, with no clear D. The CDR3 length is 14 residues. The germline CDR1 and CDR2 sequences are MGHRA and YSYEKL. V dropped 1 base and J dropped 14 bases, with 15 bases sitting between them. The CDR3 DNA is TGCGCCAGCAGCCAAGTGCCGGGTTTGGTATCCCTCCACTTT. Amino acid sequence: CASSQVPGLVSLHF.